This passage covers 9 T cell receptor beta chains from one sample sequenced in a study of T cell responses to AZD1222 COVID-19 vaccine. Repertoires were generated with immunoSEQ multiplex PCR, while TCRdb's copy carries only in-frame clones and drops some. The repertoire holds 95,000 to 150,000 clones, roughly 93% seen once, with around 1.7% in the top ten. The specimen was peripheral blood, collected on day 0 of AZD1222 vaccination. These receptors were taken from an adult in good health.

This clone was detected once. This chain connects TRBV14 to TRBJ1-2; D remains unclear. V dropped 1 base and J dropped 5 bases, with 5 bases sitting between them. The CDR3 contains 12 residues. Germline values: CDR1 SGHDN, CDR2 FVKESK. The CDR3 DNA sequence: TGTGCCAGCAGCCAAGGGCAATATGGCTACACCTTC. The encoded protein is CASSQGQYGYTF.

V usage is TRBV19 and J usage is TRBJ1-4; the match to TRBD1 covers 7 bases. CDR1 LNHDA and CDR2 SQIVND come from the germline V gene (reference sequence). Losses at the gene ends were 9 bases for V and 8 bases for J; bases not matched to a gene: 9. The CDR3 has 13 amino acids. This CDR3 is CASIDREVEKLFF. The DNA for the CDR3 is TGTGCCAGCATAGACAGGGAAGTCGAAAAACTGTTTTTT.

This CDR3 is CASGAWYEQYV. Written as DNA, the CDR3 is TGTGCCAGCGGGGCGTGGTACGAGCAGTACGTC. This sequence joins TRBV27 and TRBJ2-7; maybe TRBD1 (5 bases). The CDR3 consists of 11 residues. Trimming left V 8 bases short and J 4 bases short, with 9 bases between. Looked up from germline, CDR1 is MNHEY and CDR2 is SMNVEV (reference sequence).

V is TRBV4-3 and J is TRBJ2-2; 8 bases map to TRBD2. CDR1 LGHNA and CDR2 YSLEER come from the germline V gene. There are 17 residues in the CDR3. V gave up 0 bases and J gave up 5 bases; unmatched junction bases: 8. DNA for the CDR3: TGCGCCAGCAGCCAAGATGGAGGTAGCGGGAAGACCGGGGAGCTGTTTTTT. It translates to CASSQDGGSGKTGELFF.

The chain is built from TRBV12-3 or TRBV12-4 and TRBJ1-2, with D unresolved. The V and J ends lost 1 base and 8 bases respectively, with 11 bases between them. This CDR3 spans 13 amino acids. CDR3 nucleotides: TGTGCCAGCAGTTTAGTCAGTCTTACCGGCTACACCTTC. Translation: CASSLVSLTGYTF.

The chain links TRBV14 to TRBJ2-2; D unresolved. V lost 4 bases and J 8 bases, leaving 8 bases between the germline ends. The CDR3 loop spans 12 amino acids. Germline lookup yields CDR1 SGHDN and CDR2 FVKESK. This chain's CDR3 is CASSLVLGELFF. CDR3 nucleotide sequence: TGTGCCAGCAGCCTAGTGCTGGGGGAGCTGTTTTTT.

Comment on this clone: At one end the junction does not follow the germline gene, possibly because of a read error. This chain connects TRBV7-7 to TRBJ2-2; 7 bases map to TRBD1. This CDR3 comprises 14 residues. In germline, CDR1 is SSHAT, CDR2 FNYEAQ (reference sequence). Written as DNA, the CDR3 is TGTGCTAGCAGCGCCGGGACAGACACCGGGGAGCTGTTTTTT. Its translation: CASSAGTDTGELFF.

This chain links TRBV19 with TRBJ2-6; D is unclear. The germline V gene encodes CDR1 LNHDA and CDR2 SQIVND (reference sequence). The CDR3 loop spans 14 amino acids. V lost 4 bases, J lost 0 bases, and 4 bases lay in between. The DNA for the CDR3 is TGTGCCAGTAGTACTCTCTCTGGGGCCAACGTCCTGACTTTC. This translates into CASSTLSGANVLTF.

The chain's CDR3 is CASSSFSRSPLHF. The CDR3 DNA is TGTGCCAGCAGCTCATTTTCGCGTTCACCCCTCCACTTT. The gene calls are TRBV12-3 or TRBV12-4 and TRBJ1-6; no clear D. The V end lost 6 bases, the J end lost 9 bases, and 12 bases lay between the germline ends. This CDR3 region has 13 residues.